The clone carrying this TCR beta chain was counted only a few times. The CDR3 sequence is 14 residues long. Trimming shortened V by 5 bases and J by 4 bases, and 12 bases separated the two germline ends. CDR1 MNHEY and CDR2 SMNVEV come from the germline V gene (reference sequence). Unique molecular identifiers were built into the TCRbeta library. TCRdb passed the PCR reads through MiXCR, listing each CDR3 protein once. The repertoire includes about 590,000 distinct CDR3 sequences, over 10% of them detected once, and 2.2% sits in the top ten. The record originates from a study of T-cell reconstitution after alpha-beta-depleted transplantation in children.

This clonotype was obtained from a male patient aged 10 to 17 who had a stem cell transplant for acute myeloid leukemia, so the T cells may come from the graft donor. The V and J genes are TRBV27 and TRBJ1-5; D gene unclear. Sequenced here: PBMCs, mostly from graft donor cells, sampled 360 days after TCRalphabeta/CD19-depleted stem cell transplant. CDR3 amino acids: CASSTGVWNQPQHF. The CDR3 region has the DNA TGTGCCAGCAGTACCGGGGTTTGGAATCAGCCCCAGCATTTT.